This T cell receptor (beta chain) was obtained from a study of cytomegalovirus exposure and HLA in healthy donors. The CDR3 extends over 11 amino acids. In germline, CDR1 is GTSNPN, CDR2 SVGIG (reference sequence). Germline trimming cut 5 bases from V and 7 bases from J; bases unmatched to any gene: 1. This PCR relied on a set of 60 Vbeta primers and 13 Jbeta primers. Assay used: immunoSEQ multiplex PCR; TCRdb lists only in-frame clones, some missing. The sample lists about 98,000 clones, roughly 81% occurring once. This clonotype originated in a man aged 35-49 years in good health and CMV-seronegative. The sequenced sample was PBMCs. The chain employs TRBV30 and TRBJ2-1; TRBD1 matches 8 bases. The CDR3 is CAWRQGNEQFF. The CDR3, as DNA: TGTGCCTGGCGACAGGGGAATGAGCAGTTCTTC. Using reference TRBV30 and TRBJ2-1 for the parts outside the CDR3, the full variable domain is SQTIHQWPATLVQPVGSPLSLECTVEGTSNPNLYWYRQAAGRGLQLLFYSVGIGQISSEVPQNLSASRPQDRQFILSSKKLLLSDSGFYLCAWRQGNEQFFGPGTRLTVL.